A single sample gave rise to the 22 T cell receptor beta chains below, sequenced in a study of blood T cells in healthy people across ages. The second PCR ran roughly 7 to 12 cycles with a sample-barcoded 5' primer and J-beta primers. TCRdb re-called the 5' RACE reads with MiXCR, one entry per CDR3 protein. The sample consists of about 970,000 distinct CDR3 sequences, roughly 51% of them appearing once. The sequencing input was blood. These receptors were taken from an older woman in good health.

The V gene is TRBV20-1, the J gene TRBJ2-7; tentatively, D is TRBD1 (6 bases). The CDR3 loop spans 15 amino acids. Germline values: CDR1 DFQATT, CDR2 SNEGSKA (reference sequence). V was pared by 0 bases and J by 0 bases, with 12 bases between. The CDR3 region is CSARDLQGYSYEQYF. The CDR3 region has the DNA TGCAGTGCTAGAGATCTACAGGGTTACTCCTACGAGCAGTACTTC.

The chain couples TRBV29-1 to TRBJ2-1, with a tentative D call TRBD1 (6 bases). CDR3 length equals 14 residues. Per germline, CDR1 SQVTM and CDR2 ANQGSEA. V lost 5 bases to trimming and J lost 1 base, with 12 bases between them. The CDR3 loop reads CSVPGVQSYNEQFF. CDR3 nucleotides: TGCAGCGTTCCAGGGGTGCAATCCTACAATGAGCAGTTCTTC.

The table lists this clonotype with a few counts. V is TRBV4-2 and J is TRBJ2-7; possible D gene TRBD2, 6 bases. The germline gives CDR1 LGHNA, CDR2 YNFKEQ. This CDR3 is built from 15 residues. V was clipped by 3 bases and J by 0 bases, with 12 bases between them. In DNA form, the CDR3 reads TGTGCCAGCAGCCACGGAGGGGCCTTCTCCTACGAGCAGTACTTC. The encoded protein is CASSHGGAFSYEQYF.

This clonotype has more than one count but fewer than ten. The rearrangement links TRBV4-1 to TRBJ2-3; D call uncertain. V was pared by 0 bases and J by 1 base, with 11 bases between. CDR1 is MGHRA and CDR2 is YSYEKL in the germline V gene. The CDR3 totals 16 residues. The CDR3: CASSQDNMAGTDTQYF. CDR3 nucleotide sequence: TGCGCCAGCAGCCAAGATAATATGGCAGGCACAGATACGCAGTATTTT.

The chain couples TRBV2 to TRBJ2-7, with 9 nucleotides matching TRBD2. Germline trimming cut 7 bases from V and 3 bases from J; bases unmatched to any gene: 4. In germline, CDR1 is SNHLY, CDR2 FYNNEI. The CDR3 spans 13 residues. The CDR3 bases are TGTGCCAGCACGAGACTAGCGGACTACGAGCAGTACTTC. It is translated as CASTRLADYEQYF. Combining the CDR3 with reference TRBV2 and TRBJ2-7 gives the whole variable domain EPEVTQTPSHQVTQMGQEVILRCVPISNHLYFYWYRQILGQKVEFLVSFYNNEISEKSEIFDDQFSVERPDGSNFTLKIRSTKLEDSAMYFCASTRLADYEQYFGPGTRLTVT.

This clonotype has at least ten counts. This sequence joins TRBV5-1 and TRBJ2-7; maybe TRBD2 (6 bases). In germline, CDR1 is SGHRS, CDR2 YFSETQ. The CDR3 is made up of 14 amino acids. The ends were cut back, 3 bases at V and 4 bases at J, with 14 bases in the middle. The CDR3 here is CASSYRDSEYEQYF. The CDR3 region has the DNA TGCGCCAGCAGCTACCGGGACTCCGAGTACGAGCAGTACTTC.

The chain has TRBV7-9 and TRBJ2-7; 13 nucleotides agree with TRBD2. TRBJ2-1 explains the end of the DNA better; the J call may be wrong. The CDR3 is made up of 17 amino acids. Germline V CDR1 and CDR2: SEHNR, FQNEAQ (reference sequence). This chain's CDR3 is CASSPTSGRAGGYEQFF. CDR3 nucleotides: TGTGCCAGCAGCCCAACTAGCGGGAGGGCCGGAGGGTATGAGCAGTTCTTC.

This chain connects TRBV9 to TRBJ2-2; D call uncertain. V shed 0 bases and J shed 4 bases, with 7 bases lying between them. The CDR3 totals 14 residues. Germline V lookup: CDR1 SGDLS, CDR2 YYNGEE. This CDR3 reads CASSVGVSTGELFF. The CDR3 DNA reads as TGTGCCAGCAGCGTAGGGGTTAGCACCGGGGAGCTGTTTTTT.

The chain joins TRBV7-9 to TRBJ2-5, with D tentatively TRBD1 (6 bases). Trimming removed 5 bases at V and 3 bases at J, with 22 bases between. Germline V gives CDR1 SEHNR, CDR2 FQNEAQ (reference sequence). CDR3 size: 17 residues. As DNA, the CDR3 is TGTGCCAGCAGCGTGGGACACTCCCTAGGATTTGAAGAGACCCAGTACTTC. Its translation is CASSVGHSLGFEETQYF. Variable domain in full (rest from reference TRBV7-9 and TRBJ2-5): DTGVSQNPRHKITKRGQNVTFRCDPISEHNRLYWYRQTLGQGPEFLTYFQNEAQLEKSRLLSDRFSAERPKGSFSTLEIQRTEQGDSAMYLCASSVGHSLGFEETQYFGPGTRLLVL.

The gene calls are TRBV6-5 and TRBJ1-4, with 10 bases that match TRBD1. Germline V lookup: CDR1 MNHEY, CDR2 SVGAGI. With 2 bases clipped from V and 8 bases from J, the junction kept 8 bases outside the gene matches. The CDR3 contains 16 residues. CDR3 coding DNA: TGTGCCAGCAGTTACACCGGGACAGGGGAGAGGGAAAAACTGTTTTTT. Its translation is CASSYTGTGEREKLFF.

CDR3 bases: TGTGCCAGCAGTTACTTGATGGGGAGTCGTGGGTACAATGAGCAGTTCTTC. Translation: CASSYLMGSRGYNEQFF. The chain links TRBV6-2 or TRBV6-3 to TRBJ2-1, with TRBD2 as a possible D gene (5 bases). This CDR3 spans 17 amino acids. The V gene lost 1 base and the J gene lost 4 bases, with 17 bases spanning the gap. In germline, CDR1 is MNHEY, CDR2 SVGEGT.

CDR3 in amino acids: CASSVGPSGASYEQYF. In DNA, the CDR3 is TGTGCCAGCAGCGTAGGTCCTAGCGGGGCGTCCTACGAGCAGTACTTC. The chain couples TRBV9 to TRBJ2-7; 9 bases agree with TRBD2. The trim removed 0 bases at V and 1 base at J, leaving 5 bases unmatched. The CDR3 has 16 residues. In germline, CDR1 is SGDLS, CDR2 YYNGEE.

The chain carries TRBV6-5 and TRBJ1-2; TRBD1 aligns across 7 bases. CDR3 length: 14 amino acids. V trimming: 6 bases; J trimming: 0 bases; junction bases outside the gene matches: 4. CDR1 is MNHEY and CDR2 is SVGAGI in the germline V gene. The CDR3 DNA follows: TGTGCCAGCAGAAACAGGGGAGCTAACTATGGCTACACCTTC. This translates into CASRNRGANYGYTF.

The CDR3 protein is CASSRSSGSTYEQYF. The CDR3 DNA follows: TGTGCCAGCAGTCGCTCTAGCGGGTCTACCTACGAGCAGTACTTC. J is TRBJ2-7 and V is TRBV5-4; TRBD2 matches 8 bases. From germline, CDR1 is SGHNT and CDR2 YYREEE (reference sequence). V was pared by 5 bases and J by 2 bases, with 9 bases of the junction left unmatched. The CDR3 spans 15 residues.

The chain is built from TRBV9 and TRBJ2-3, with 10 bases fitting TRBD2. The CDR3 loop spans 18 amino acids. Germline lookup yields CDR1 SGDLS and CDR2 YYNGEE. Germline trimming cut 0 bases from V and 1 base from J; bases unmatched to any gene: 8. The CDR3 here is CASSVGTSGGGGTDTQYF. The CDR3, as DNA: TGTGCCAGCAGCGTAGGGACTAGCGGCGGGGGGGGCACAGATACGCAGTATTTT. The whole variable domain, filled in from reference TRBV9 and TRBJ2-3, reads DSGVTQTPKHLITATGQRVTLRCSPRSGDLSVYWYQQSLDQGLQFLIQYYNGEERAKGNILERFSAQQFPDLHSELNLSSLELGDSALYFCASSVGTSGGGGTDTQYFGPGTRLTVL.

This clonotype is a singleton in its sample. The rearrangement links TRBV7-9 to TRBJ2-7; no definite D call. Germline V gene data show CDR1 as SEHNR and CDR2 as FQNEAQ (reference sequence). The CDR3 is made up of 14 amino acids. The ends were cut back, 1 base at V and 2 bases at J, with 9 bases in the middle. The CDR3 DNA is TGTGCCAGCAGCTTAGGACAAAGGCCCTACGAGCAGTACTTC. Its protein product is CASSLGQRPYEQYF.

J is TRBJ2-5 and V is TRBV24-1; D possibly uses TRBD1 or TRBD2 (5 bases each). The J call may not be correct, given that the DNA end is closer to TRBJ2-7. The CDR3 length is 11 residues. Germline V gene lookup returns CDR1 KGHDR and CDR2 SFDVKD. The CDR3: CATMRGDEQYF. The CDR3 DNA reads as TGTGCCACCATGAGAGGGGACGAGCAGTACTTC.

The sample holds a few counts of this clonotype. V usage is TRBV7-2 and J usage is TRBJ2-3; D call uncertain. Germline lookup yields CDR1 SGHTA and CDR2 FQGNSA. CDR3 length: 14 residues. Trimming removed 5 bases from V and 5 bases from J, with 14 bases in between. This CDR3 reads CASSPRLGLDTQYF. CDR3 in DNA: TGTGCCAGCAGCCCCCGGCTCGGGTTAGATACGCAGTATTTT.

Written as DNA, the CDR3 is TGTGCCAGCAGCCCCCTCGGCCAGTCCCGTGAGCAGTTCTTC. Amino acids: CASSPLGQSREQFF. This sequence joins TRBV3-1 and TRBJ2-1; no clear D gene. The CDR3 extends over 14 amino acids. The germline CDR1 and CDR2 sequences are LGHDT and YNNKEL (reference sequence). Deletions cut 4 bases from V and 9 bases from J, with 16 bases between.

The CDR3 coding sequence is TGTGCCAGCAGCTCGGTGGGGTGGGGGACTAGCGGGAGAGGTAACATTCAGTACTTC. Encoded protein: CASSSVGWGTSGRGNIQYF. This chain uses TRBV7-2 with TRBJ2-4; TRBD2 matches at 14 bases. The CDR3 covers 19 residues. Germline assignment: CDR1 SGHTA and CDR2 FQGNSA. With V trimmed by 4 bases and J by 7 bases, 15 bases remained unmatched.

The chain uses TRBV20-1 and TRBJ1-6, with D hard to call. This CDR3 has 11 amino acids. CDR1 DFQATT and CDR2 SNEGSKA come from the germline V gene (reference sequence). The ends were cut back, 7 bases at V and 10 bases at J, with 11 bases in the middle. The chain's CDR3 is CSVKGGSPLHF. The CDR3 DNA sequence: TGCAGTGTGAAGGGAGGATCACCCCTCCACTTT.

This clonotype was counted once. V and J are TRBV28 and TRBJ1-2, with 8 nucleotides matching TRBD1. Germline values: CDR1 MDHEN, CDR2 SYDVKM. The CDR3 is 17 residues long. V shed 3 bases and J 0 bases; nucleotides not matched to a gene: 9. The CDR3 here is CASSFGGGTGANYGYTF. DNA of the CDR3: TGTGCCAGCAGTTTTGGTGGTGGGACAGGAGCTAACTATGGCTACACCTTC.